The T cell receptor (beta chain) described here comes from a study of cytomegalovirus exposure and HLA in healthy donors. General study results and limits: The study put 150 to 200 TCR beta chains on its list as cytomegalovirus-associated. Association of approximately 16,000 TCR beta sequences with HLA alleles was found at 0.05 false discovery rate in a later analysis. A later look showed TCR association rates differing by HLA locus, highest for DRB1 and lowest for HLA-C.

Germline V lookup: CDR1 MNHEY, CDR2 SVGAGI. V was pared by 0 bases and J by 6 bases, with 6 bases between. CDR3 length: 13 amino acids. This clone has a handful of counts. Its target is unknown. The PCR had 60 Vbeta and 13 Jbeta primers. Sequencing used immunoSEQ multiplex PCR; TCRdb keeps in-frame clones, though not all of them. The repertoire holds about 150,000 clones, with over 80% as singletons. The TCR originated in a male donor in good health and CMV-seronegative. The gene calls are TRBV6-5 and TRBJ2-1; D uncertain. Sequencing was performed on PBMCs. This CDR3 reads CASSYSSSNEQFF. CDR3 nucleotides: TGTGCCAGCAGTTACTCGAGTTCCAATGAGCAGTTCTTC.